The 17 T cell receptor beta chains listed next were all sequenced from one sample in a study of identical twins. In TCRdb, the 5' RACE reads were re-called with MiXCR into one record per CDR3 protein. The sample has roughly 720,000 distinct CDR3 sequences; about 18% are singletons. Another study also made use of these data, one on T cells expressing NK-cell markers.

The specimen was PBMCs. These receptors were obtained from a woman under 30 in good health.

This chain uses TRBV6-5 with TRBJ1-3; TRBD1 aligns across 9 bases. Germline CDR1 MNHEY, CDR2 SVGAGI. V was clipped by 2 bases and J by 4 bases; unmatched bases: 9. This CDR3 comprises 17 residues. The CDR3 loop is CASSYGTGPRAGNTIYF. The DNA for the CDR3 is TGTGCCAGCAGTTACGGGACAGGGCCTCGCGCAGGAAACACCATATATTTT.

This clonotype was picked up a small number of times. This chain links TRBV7-9 with TRBJ2-1; 11 nucleotides align to TRBD2. The junction had 3 bases not matched to a gene; V was cut back by 3 bases and J by 8 bases. The CDR3 has 14 residues. Germline V gene lookup returns CDR1 SEHNR and CDR2 FQNEAQ (reference sequence). CDR3 in amino acids: CASSFSGRADEQFF. CDR3 coding DNA: TGTGCCAGCAGCTTTAGCGGGAGGGCCGATGAGCAGTTCTTC.

This clonotype was picked up a small number of times. At one end, the junction sequence differs from germline, possibly due to a read error. This chain connects TRBV6-5 to TRBJ2-6; perhaps TRBD2 as D (6 bases). CDR3 length: 18 residues. Germline assignment: CDR1 MNHEY and CDR2 SVGAGI. This chain's CDR3 is CASSYWAGRSSGANVLTF. Here the CDR3 DNA reads TGTGCCAGCAGCTACTGGGCAGGGAGGAGCTCTGGGGCCAACGTCCTGACTTTC.

This sequence joins TRBV7-9 and TRBJ1-1; no definite D call. CDR1 and CDR2 (germline): SEHNR, FQNEAQ (reference sequence). The CDR3 spans 17 residues. V was pared by 1 base and J by 6 bases, with 21 bases between. The CDR3 region has the DNA TGTGCCAGCAGCTTAGAGTTCCAATCTCCCCTCAACCCTGAAGCTTTCTTT. Translation gives CASSLEFQSPLNPEAFF.

This chain uses TRBV10-3 with TRBJ1-6; 9 bases are a match to TRBD1. CDR3 size: 15 residues. V trimming: 6 bases; J trimming: 3 bases; junction bases outside the gene matches: 3. Germline CDR1 reads ENHRY; CDR2 reads SYGVKD. CDR3 region: CAIRGQGNYNSPLHF. For the CDR3, the DNA is TGTGCCATCAGGGGACAGGGTAACTATAATTCACCCCTCCACTTT.

J is TRBJ2-1 and V is TRBV28, with D maybe TRBD2 (6 bases). The CDR3 length is 21 residues. Germline-derived CDR1 and CDR2 are MDHEN and SYDVKM. Trimming took 7 bases from V and 3 from J, leaving 34 bases between them. The CDR3 DNA sequence: TGTGCCAGCAAGAAAAACTGGACGGGAGTTGAGTTTGGAACTTTCTACAATGAGCAGTTCTTC. As protein: CASKKNWTGVEFGTFYNEQFF.

About this clonotype itself: The junction and the germline gene differ at one end; a read error may be behind it. The chain carries TRBV12-3 or TRBV12-4 and TRBJ2-1, with D perhaps TRBD2 (7 bases). The CDR3 length is 15 residues. The CDR3 spells CASSFGRSDGGPSRF. In nucleotides, the CDR3 is TGTGCCAGCAGTTTCGGGCGTTCGGACGGGGGGCCATCGCGCTTC.

This chain connects TRBV6-5 to TRBJ2-5; TRBD2 is a possible D gene (6 bases). V lost 4 bases and J lost 10, with 22 bases in between. The CDR3 covers 15 residues. The germline V gene has CDR1 MNHEY and CDR2 SVGAGI. DNA of the CDR3: TGTGCCAGCAGTTCCCCCGGGACGGCACCCGGGGGCCAGTACTTC. This encodes CASSSPGTAPGGQYF.

This clonotype showed up many times. The V call is TRBV20-1, the J call TRBJ2-5; 8 bases agree with TRBD1. Germline values: CDR1 DFQATT, CDR2 SNEGSKA (reference sequence). The CDR3 length is 13 residues. The junction had 1 base not matched to a gene; V was cut back by 0 bases and J by 4 bases. The CDR3 loop reads CSARDTGGETQYF. CDR3 DNA: TGCAGTGCTAGAGACACAGGGGGAGAGACCCAGTACTTC.

The rearrangement links TRBV12-3 or TRBV12-4 to TRBJ2-3; 8 bases agree with TRBD2. The CDR3 contains 15 residues. V trimming: 6 bases; J trimming: 0 bases; junction bases outside the gene matches: 5. The DNA of the CDR3 is TGTGCCAGCAGCCCAGCGGGAGCGAGCACAGATACGCAGTATTTT. Amino acid sequence: CASSPAGASTDTQYF.

This chain uses TRBV9 with TRBJ2-7; weak D call: TRBD2 (5 bases). Germline V gene sequence: CDR1 SGDLS, CDR2 YYNGEE. Deletions cut 0 bases from V and 6 bases from J, with 7 bases between. This CDR3 is built from 12 residues. CDR3 nucleotides: TGTGCCAGCAGCGTAGGAGGGAGCGAGCAGTACTTC. It encodes CASSVGGSEQYF.

The chain uses TRBV10-3 and TRBJ1-5, with 8 bases matching TRBD1. Germline V lookup: CDR1 ENHRY, CDR2 SYGVKD. Germline trimming cut 4 bases from V and 6 bases from J; bases unmatched to any gene: 5. This CDR3 comprises 14 residues. The CDR3 sequence: CAISVGQGSQPQHF. As DNA, the CDR3 is TGTGCCATCAGTGTTGGACAGGGAAGTCAGCCCCAGCATTTT.

This clonotype was counted at least ten times. The genes are TRBV20-1 and TRBJ1-1, with no clear D. The CDR3 has 13 amino acids. Trimming took 0 bases from V and 1 from J, leaving 6 bases between them. In germline, CDR1 is DFQATT, CDR2 SNEGSKA (reference sequence). The chain's CDR3 is CSAREAGNTEAFF. CDR3 DNA: TGCAGTGCTAGAGAGGCTGGGAACACTGAAGCTTTCTTT.

This clonotype was counted ten times or more. This chain links TRBV7-9 with TRBJ1-2, with D possibly TRBD1 on 5 matching bases. CDR1 and CDR2 (germline): SEHNR, FQNEAQ (reference sequence). Trimming shortened V by 5 bases and J by 4 bases, and 11 bases separated the two germline ends. The CDR3 runs 13 residues. The CDR3 nucleotides are TGTGCCAGCAGCCCTGGGACGACCTATGGCTACACCTTC. Protein sequence: CASSPGTTYGYTF.

V is TRBV5-8 and J is TRBJ2-6, with 8 bases aligning to TRBD1. Germline values: CDR1 SGHTS, CDR2 YDEGEE. V lost 4 bases, J lost 2 bases, and 2 bases stayed unmatched. The CDR3 has 15 amino acids. CDR3 residues: CASSGGQAGANVLTF. The CDR3 coding sequence is TGTGCCAGCAGCGGGGGACAGGCTGGGGCCAACGTCCTGACTTTC.

The table lists this clonotype with a few counts. This chain joins TRBV5-1 and TRBJ2-1; D remains ambiguous. Trimming took off 7 bases at V and 0 bases at J, with 11 bases between the two ends. This CDR3 has 14 residues. Looked up from germline, CDR1 is SGHRS and CDR2 is YFSETQ. CDR3 sequence (DNA): TGCGCCAGCCTAGACGTGAGCTCCTACAATGAGCAGTTCTTC. It encodes CASLDVSSYNEQFF. The variable domain in full, with the rest retrieved from reference TRBV5-1 and TRBJ2-1, is KAGVTQTPRYLIKTRGQQVTLSCSPISGHRSVSWYQQTPGQGLQFLFEYFSETQRNKGNFPGRFSGRQFSNSRSEMNVSTLELGDSALYLCASLDVSSYNEQFFGPGTRLTVL.

The chain combines TRBV18 with TRBJ2-2; D call uncertain. The CDR3 runs to 14 residues. The germline V gene has CDR1 KGHSH and CDR2 LQKENI. The V gene lost 3 bases and the J gene lost 3 bases, with 8 bases spanning the gap. CDR3 DNA: TGTGCCAGCTCACCCCGACTTGACACCGGGGAGCTGTTTTTT. It is translated as CASSPRLDTGELFF.